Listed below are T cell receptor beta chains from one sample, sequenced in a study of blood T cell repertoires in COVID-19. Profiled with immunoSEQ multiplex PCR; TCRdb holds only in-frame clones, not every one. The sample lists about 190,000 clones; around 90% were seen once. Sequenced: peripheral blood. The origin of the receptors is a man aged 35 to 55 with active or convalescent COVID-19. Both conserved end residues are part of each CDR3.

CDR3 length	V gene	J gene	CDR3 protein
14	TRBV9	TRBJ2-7	CASSVSGLAYEQYF
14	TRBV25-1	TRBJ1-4	CASSERETNEKLFF
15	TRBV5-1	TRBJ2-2	CASSDRQDGGGELFF
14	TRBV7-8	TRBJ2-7	CASSFSGKAYEQYF
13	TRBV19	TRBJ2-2	CASRGTVTGELFF
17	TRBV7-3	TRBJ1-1	CASSLNGQGRMNTEAFF
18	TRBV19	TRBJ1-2	CASSIFGLGQASTYGYTF
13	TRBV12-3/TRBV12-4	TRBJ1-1	CASGRQGKTEAFF
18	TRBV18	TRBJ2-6	CASSNRGQGSSGANVLTF
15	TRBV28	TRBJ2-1	CASSPLRGRWNEQFF
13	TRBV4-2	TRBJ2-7	CASSQDLVNEQYF
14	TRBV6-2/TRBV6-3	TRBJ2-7	CASSTLAGVDEQYF
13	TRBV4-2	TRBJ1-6	CASSQDRGRPLHF
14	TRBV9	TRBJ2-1	CASSVGGGASEQFF
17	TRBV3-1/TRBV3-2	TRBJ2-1	CASSPLPSSGGANEQFF
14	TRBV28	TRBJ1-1	CASSLAGGGTEAFF
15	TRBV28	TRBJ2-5	CASSFWSDREKTQYF
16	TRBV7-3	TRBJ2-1	CASSMRQGASYNEQFF
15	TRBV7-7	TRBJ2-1	CASSPSGTALNEQFF
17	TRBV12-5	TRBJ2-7	CASGADGDNQYSYEQYF
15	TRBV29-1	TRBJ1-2	CGVARSGTGRDGYTF
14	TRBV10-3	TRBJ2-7	CAIRRLADSYEQYF
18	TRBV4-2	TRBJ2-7	CASSQEIRRTGGEYEQYF
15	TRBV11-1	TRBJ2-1	CASSLRDRAYNEQFF
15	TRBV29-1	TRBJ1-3	CSVEVKASSGNTIYF
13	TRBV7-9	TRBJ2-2	CASSLVETGELFF
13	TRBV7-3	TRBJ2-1	CASSPGLAGEQFF
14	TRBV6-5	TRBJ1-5	CASTESGAYQPQHF
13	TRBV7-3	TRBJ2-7	CASSILPGGEQYF
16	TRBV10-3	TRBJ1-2	CAISERGQGTNYGYTF
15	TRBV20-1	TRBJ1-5	CSASWMGTNNQPQHF
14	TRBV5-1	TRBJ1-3	CASSEGQPGNTIYF
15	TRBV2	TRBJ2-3	CASKGGTASTDTQYF
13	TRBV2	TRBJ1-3	CASSWTGGNTIYF
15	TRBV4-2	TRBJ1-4	CASRRDSATNEKLFF
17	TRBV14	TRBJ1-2	CASSQDGRGLVDDGYTF
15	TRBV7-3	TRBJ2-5	CASSPGQGREETQYF